The rows below give T cell receptor beta chains drawn from one sample of a study of shared clonotypes between healthy human individuals. Here immunoSEQ multiplex PCR was the method, and the copy in TCRdb shows in-frame clones only, minus some. The repertoire holds about 1 million clones, about 80% seen once, with 1.4% to 1.5% in the top ten. Material for sequencing was memory CD4+ T cells sorted from blood. These receptors all stem from a man aged 18 to 29 in good health. The CDR3 runs from the conserved cysteine through the conserved F or W. Each record gives: D gene, V gene, J gene, CDR3 DNA, CDR3 protein. The D gene is left open where the match is weak.

TRBD2,TRBV4-3,TRBJ2-7,TGCGCCAGCAGCCAACAGTGGGTAGCGGGAGGGATGATCGAGCAGTACTTC,CASSQQWVAGGMIEQYF
TRBD2,TRBV28,TRBJ2-1,TGTGCCAGCAGTTCCGGGGGGGCCCGGGCTGAGCAGTTCTTC,CASSSGGARAEQFF
TRBD2,TRBV2,TRBJ2-2,TGTGCCAGCAGGCCTCTCGCGGGGGGGACCGGGGAGCTGTTTTTT,CASRPLAGGTGELFF
.,TRBV6-5,TRBJ2-7,TGTGCCAGCAGTCGAACGGTAGGCCCCTACGAGCAGTACTTC,CASSRTVGPYEQYF
.,TRBV7-2,TRBJ1-4,TGTGCCAGCAGCTTAGTTCAGAATGAAAAACTGTTTTTT,CASSLVQNEKLFF
.,TRBV5-1,TRBJ1-2,TGCGCCAGCAGCTTGGAAACGGGCTCCTATGGCTACACCTTC,CASSLETGSYGYTF
.,TRBV13,TRBJ1-3,TGTGCCAGCAGCGCCGGCTCAATGAGCTCTGGAAACACCATATATTTT,CASSAGSMSSGNTIYF
.,TRBV7-9,TRBJ2-1,TGTGCCAGCAGCCCCGCCTCCAATGCCGAGCAGTTCTTC,CASSPASNAEQFF
.,TRBV7-8,TRBJ1-2,TGTGCCAGCAGCCCGAGGGCAGATTGGGGCTACACCTTC,CASSPRADWGYTF
.,TRBV4-3,TRBJ1-2,TGCGCCAGCAGCCAAGGGTTGATCGGTAACGGCTACACCTTC,CASSQGLIGNGYTF
TRBD1,TRBV18,TRBJ1-6,TGTGCCAGCTCAGTTAACAGGGGGGAGACTTCACCCCTCCACTTT,CASSVNRGETSPLHF
.,TRBV7-2,TRBJ1-2,TGTGCCAGCAGCTTACAGGTTTACAGCCCAAACTATGGCTACACCTTC,CASSLQVYSPNYGYTF
.,TRBV2,TRBJ2-7,TGTGCCAGCATCTGGGAAAGGGGGTCGTTAGACAAGCAGTACTTC,CASIWERGSLDKQYF
TRBD1,TRBV28,TRBJ2-6,TGTGCCAGCAGTTACCCCCGGCAGGGGGCGACTGGGGCCAACGTCCTGACTTTC,CASSYPRQGATGANVLTF
TRBD1,TRBV2,TRBJ2-3,TGTGCCAGCAACGGACAGGGAAGCACAGATACGCAGTATTTT,CASNGQGSTDTQYF